This T cell receptor (beta chain) emerged from a study of OX40 agonist ivuxolimab in advanced cancers. Patients had blood sampled at baseline and again on cycle 4 day 1 and cycle 7 day 1. TCRdb keeps only in-frame clones here, not all; method: immunoSEQ multiplex PCR. The profile shows 15,000 to 20,000 clones, 65% to 90% of them singletons. To note about this clone: The target antigen is unknown.

The study's findings and limits: The CD4+ and CD8+ T cells in the blood had expanded clonally by week 6 at 0.1 to 3.0 mg/kg. In CD8+ T cells, expanded clones were on average more numerous than in CD4+. Antigen specificity was not determined for the expanded peripheral T cells.

This material consisted of CD4+ or CD8+ T cells sorted from blood, taken in a trial of the OX40 agonist ivuxolimab. The source of this sequence is an adult with an advanced solid tumor such as melanoma, head and neck, liver or kidney cancer.

The CDR3 DNA reads TGTGCCAGCAGCTTAGGCTCACCCCCCGGGGAGCTGTTTTTT. Encoded protein: CASSLGSPPGELFF. The gene calls are TRBV7-8 and TRBJ2-2; unclear D gene. V gave up 1 base and J gave up 6 bases, with 9 bases separating them. Per the germline V gene, CDR1 is SGHVS and CDR2 is FQNEAQ. This CDR3 contains 14 residues.